This is a list of T cell receptor beta chains from one sample in a study of T cells after yellow fever vaccination. TCRdb processed the 5' RACE reads anew with MiXCR; each CDR3 protein has one entry. Here the sample spans approximately 300,000 distinct CDR3 sequences, roughly 10% being singletons. This sample comprised CD4+ T cells sorted from PBMCs, obtained 45 days after the yellow fever booster vaccination. These receptors were obtained from a young man who received the YFV17D yellow fever vaccine. CDR3s include the opening cysteine and the closing phenylalanine or tryptophan. The order of the fields is D gene, clone size, V gene, J gene, CDR3 protein, CDR3 DNA. The D gene is left open where the match is weak. Rows give clone size only sometimes, using once, few, many, or a class for an expanded clone.

>NA|many|TRBV5-1|TRBJ2-2
CASSLAGSNTGELFF
TGCGCCAGCAGCTTGGCTGGCTCGAACACCGGGGAGCTGTTTTTT
>NA|few|TRBV27|TRBJ2-2
CASSITTGRGELFF
TGTGCCAGCAGTATAACCACAGGGAGAGGGGAGCTGTTTTTT
>NA|many|TRBV24-1|TRBJ1-5
CATSDTRSGGNQPQHF
TGTGCCACCAGTGACACACGATCGGGAGGCAATCAGCCCCAGCATTTT
>TRBD2|few|TRBV9|TRBJ2-3
CASSPVAGTQYF
TGTGCCAGCAGCCCTGTAGCGGGTACGCAGTATTTT
>NA|NA|TRBV3-2|TRBJ2-1
CASGAGHSSYNEQFF
TGTGCCAGCGGAGCGGGACACAGCTCCTACAATGAGCAGTTCTTC
>NA|few|TRBV3-1|TRBJ2-7
CASSNVGSHEQYF
TGTGCCAGCTCGAATGTCGGTAGCCACGAGCAGTACTTC
>TRBD1|NA|TRBV9|TRBJ2-3
CASSVAYGQGALDTQYF
TGTGCCAGCAGCGTAGCTTACGGACAGGGGGCTTTAGATACGCAGTATTTT
>NA|many|TRBV2|TRBJ1-2
CASKRDIYGYTF
TGTGCCAGCAAAAGGGATATCTATGGCTACACCTTC
>TRBD1|many|TRBV20-1|TRBJ1-1
CSARETTGGGAFF
TGCAGTGCTAGAGAGACGACAGGGGGCGGAGCTTTCTTT
>TRBD1|few|TRBV20-1|TRBJ2-6
CSASINSRGQNNVLTF
TGCAGTGCTAGTATTAATTCAAGGGGACAGAACAACGTCCTGACTTTC